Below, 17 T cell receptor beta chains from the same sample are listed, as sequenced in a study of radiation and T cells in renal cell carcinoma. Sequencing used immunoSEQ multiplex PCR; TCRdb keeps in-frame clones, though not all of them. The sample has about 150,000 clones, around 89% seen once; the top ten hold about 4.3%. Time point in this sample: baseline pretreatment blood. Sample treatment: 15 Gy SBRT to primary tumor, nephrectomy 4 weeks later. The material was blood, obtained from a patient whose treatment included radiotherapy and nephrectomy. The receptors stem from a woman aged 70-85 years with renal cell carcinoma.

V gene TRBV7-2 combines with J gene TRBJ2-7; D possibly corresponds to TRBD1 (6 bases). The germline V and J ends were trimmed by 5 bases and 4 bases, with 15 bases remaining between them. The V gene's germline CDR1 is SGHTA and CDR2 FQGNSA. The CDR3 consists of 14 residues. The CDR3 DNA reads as TGTGCCAGCAGCCCCTCCGCAGGGGTTTACGAGCAGTACTTC. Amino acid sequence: CASSPSAGVYEQYF. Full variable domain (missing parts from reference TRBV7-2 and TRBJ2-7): GAGVSQSPSNKVTEKGKDVELRCDPISGHTALYWYRQSLGQGLEFLIYFQGNSAPDKSGLPSDRFSAERTGGSVSTLTIQRTQQEDSAVYLCASSPSAGVYEQYFGPGTRLTVT.

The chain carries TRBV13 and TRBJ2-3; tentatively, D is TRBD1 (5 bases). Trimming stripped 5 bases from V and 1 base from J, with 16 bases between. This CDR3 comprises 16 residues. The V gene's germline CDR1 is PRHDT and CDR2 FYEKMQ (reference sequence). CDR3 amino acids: CASSPRTSPGTDTQYF. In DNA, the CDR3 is TGTGCCAGCAGCCCCCGGACAAGTCCCGGCACAGATACGCAGTATTTT.

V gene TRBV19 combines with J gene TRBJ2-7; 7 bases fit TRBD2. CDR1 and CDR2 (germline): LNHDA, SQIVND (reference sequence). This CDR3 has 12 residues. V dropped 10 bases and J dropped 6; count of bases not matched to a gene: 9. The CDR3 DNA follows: TGTGCCACGTGGGGGGGGAACAGCGAGCAGTACTTC. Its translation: CATWGGNSEQYF.

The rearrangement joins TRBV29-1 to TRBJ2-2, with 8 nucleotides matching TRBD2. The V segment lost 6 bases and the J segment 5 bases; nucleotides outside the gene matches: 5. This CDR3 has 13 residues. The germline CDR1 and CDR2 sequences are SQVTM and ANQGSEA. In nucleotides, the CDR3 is TGCAGCGTCGGGGGGGTAGCGACCGGGGAGCTGTTTTTT. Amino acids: CSVGGVATGELFF.

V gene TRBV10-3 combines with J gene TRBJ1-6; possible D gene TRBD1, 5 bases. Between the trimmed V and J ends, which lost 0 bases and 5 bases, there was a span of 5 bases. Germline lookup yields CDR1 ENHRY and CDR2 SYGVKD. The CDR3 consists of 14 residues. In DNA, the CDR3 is TGTGCCATCAGTGAGTCCAGGGATAATTCACCCCTCCACTTT. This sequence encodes CAISESRDNSPLHF.

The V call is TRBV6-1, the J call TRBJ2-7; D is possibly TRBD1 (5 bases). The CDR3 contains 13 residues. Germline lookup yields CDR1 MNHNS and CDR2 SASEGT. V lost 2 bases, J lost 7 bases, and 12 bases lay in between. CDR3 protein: CASSEPGLREQYF. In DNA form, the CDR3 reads TGTGCCAGCAGTGAACCAGGGTTGAGAGAGCAGTACTTC.

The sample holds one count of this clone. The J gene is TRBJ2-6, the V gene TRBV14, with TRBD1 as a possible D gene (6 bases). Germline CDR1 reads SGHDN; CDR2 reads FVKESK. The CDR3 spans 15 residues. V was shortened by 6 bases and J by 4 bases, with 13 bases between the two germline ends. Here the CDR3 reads CASRESGAGANVLTF. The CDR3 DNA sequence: TGTGCCAGCAGAGAATCAGGGGCCGGGGCCAACGTCCTGACTTTC.

The CDR3 DNA reads as TGTGCCAGCAGCCAAGCCGGCGAGGGAGGGCGAGCTTTCTTT. This sequence encodes CASSQAGEGGRAFF. The rearrangement uses TRBV14 and TRBJ1-1; D is undetermined. Germline assignment: CDR1 SGHDN and CDR2 FVKESK. V was pared by 1 base and J by 10 bases, with 16 bases between. The CDR3 covers 14 residues.

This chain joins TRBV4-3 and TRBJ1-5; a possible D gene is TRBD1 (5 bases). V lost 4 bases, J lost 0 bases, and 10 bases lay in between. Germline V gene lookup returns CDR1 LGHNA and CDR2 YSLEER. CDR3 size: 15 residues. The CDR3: CASSPGGFSNQPQHF. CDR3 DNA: TGCGCCAGCAGCCCCGGGGGATTTAGCAATCAGCCCCAGCATTTT.

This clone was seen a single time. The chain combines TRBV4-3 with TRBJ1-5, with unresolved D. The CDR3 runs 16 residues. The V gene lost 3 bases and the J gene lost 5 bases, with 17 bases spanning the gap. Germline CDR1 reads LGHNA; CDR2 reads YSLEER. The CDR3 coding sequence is TGCGCCAGCAGCCAGGCTGAGGATGACCGGCATCAGCCCCAGCATTTT. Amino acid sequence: CASSQAEDDRHQPQHF.

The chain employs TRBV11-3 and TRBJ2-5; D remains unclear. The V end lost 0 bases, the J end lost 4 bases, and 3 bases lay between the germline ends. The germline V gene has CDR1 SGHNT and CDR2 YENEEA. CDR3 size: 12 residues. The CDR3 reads CASSLEGETQYF. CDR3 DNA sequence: TGTGCCAGCAGCTTAGAGGGAGAGACCCAGTACTTC.

For the CDR3, the DNA is TGTGCCAGTCAAGGGTTCAATCAGCCCCAGCATTTT. Protein product: CASQGFNQPQHF. V and J are TRBV28 and TRBJ1-5; D is uncertain. The CDR3 has 12 residues. Germline assignment: CDR1 MDHEN and CDR2 SYDVKM. Trimming shortened V by 9 bases and J by 3 bases, and 9 bases separated the two germline ends.

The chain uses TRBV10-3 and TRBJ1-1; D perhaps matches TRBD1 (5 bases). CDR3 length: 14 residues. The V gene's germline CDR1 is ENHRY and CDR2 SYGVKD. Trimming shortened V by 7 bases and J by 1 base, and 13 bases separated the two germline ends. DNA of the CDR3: TGTGCCATCACCGTGGGACGGAAGAACACTGAAGCTTTCTTT. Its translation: CAITVGRKNTEAFF.

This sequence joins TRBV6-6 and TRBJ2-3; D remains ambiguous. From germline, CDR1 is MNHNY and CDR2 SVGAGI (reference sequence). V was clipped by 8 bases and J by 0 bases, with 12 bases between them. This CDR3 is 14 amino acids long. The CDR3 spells CASWADTSTDTQYF. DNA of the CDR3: TGTGCCAGCTGGGCAGACACTAGCACAGATACGCAGTATTTT.

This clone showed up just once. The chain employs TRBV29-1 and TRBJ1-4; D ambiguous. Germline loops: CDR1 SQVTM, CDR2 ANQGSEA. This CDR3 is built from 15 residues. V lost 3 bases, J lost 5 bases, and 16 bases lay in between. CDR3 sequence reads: CSVEVRARSNEKLFF. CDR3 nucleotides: TGCAGCGTTGAGGTCAGAGCCAGGTCGAATGAAAAACTGTTTTTT. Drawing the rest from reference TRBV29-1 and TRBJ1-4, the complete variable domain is SAVISQKPSRDICQRGTSLTIQCQVDSQVTMMFWYRQQPGQSLTLIATANQGSEATYESGFVIDKFPISRPNLTFSTLTVSNMSPEDSSIYLCSVEVRARSNEKLFFGSGTQLSVL.

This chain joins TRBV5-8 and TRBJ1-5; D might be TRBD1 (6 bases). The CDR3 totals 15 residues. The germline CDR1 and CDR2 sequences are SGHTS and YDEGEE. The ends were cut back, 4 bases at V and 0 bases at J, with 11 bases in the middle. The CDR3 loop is CASSDRSNSNQPQHF. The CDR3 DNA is TGTGCCAGCAGCGACAGGAGTAATAGCAATCAGCCCCAGCATTTT.

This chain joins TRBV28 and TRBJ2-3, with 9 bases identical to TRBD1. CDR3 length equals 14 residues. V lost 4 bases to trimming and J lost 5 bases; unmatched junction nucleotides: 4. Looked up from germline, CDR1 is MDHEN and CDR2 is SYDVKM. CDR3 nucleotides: TGTGCCAGCAGTTCGGGACAGGGAGTAGATACGCAGTATTTT. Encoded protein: CASSSGQGVDTQYF.